Sequencing of this TCR beta chain was carried out in a study of cytomegalovirus exposure and HLA in healthy donors. Study-wide results and limits: TCR beta V segments were, for the most part, productive about 87% or about 30% of the time in an earlier analysis. In a later analysis, V- and J-gene trimming of beta chains associated with a DCLRE1C missense variant, replicated independently. Analyses of presence/absence relied on an assumption of roughly uniform sequencing depth across donors.

Comments on this clone: What it recognizes is unknown. Mismatch with germline at one junction end may stem from a read error.

CDR3 length: 15 residues. In germline, CDR1 is GTSNPN, CDR2 SVGIG (reference sequence). Researchers ran the PCR with 60 Vbeta and 13 Jbeta primers. Repertoires were generated with immunoSEQ multiplex PCR, while TCRdb's copy carries only in-frame clones and drops some. The sample yields fewer than 90,000 clones, around 75% seen once. The chain has TRBV30 and TRBJ2-7; D is unclear. The material sequenced was PBMCs. The receptor comes from a woman aged 40 to 55 in good health and CMV-seropositive. The CDR3 nucleotides are TGTGCCTGGGACCATTCCCCCGGTAGCTCGTACGGGCAGTACTTC. Its protein product is CAWDHSPGSSYGQYF.